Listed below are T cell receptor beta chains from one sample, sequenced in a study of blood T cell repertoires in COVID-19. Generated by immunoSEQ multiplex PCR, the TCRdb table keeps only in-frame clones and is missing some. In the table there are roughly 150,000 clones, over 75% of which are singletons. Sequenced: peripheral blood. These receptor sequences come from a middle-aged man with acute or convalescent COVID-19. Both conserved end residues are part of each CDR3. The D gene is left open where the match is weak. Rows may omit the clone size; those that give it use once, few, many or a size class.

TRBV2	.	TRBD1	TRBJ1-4	CARGTDSTNEKLFF	TGTGCCCGTGGGACAGACTCAACTAATGAAAAACTGTTTTTT
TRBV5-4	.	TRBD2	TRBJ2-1	CASSLAESGRAGNEQFF	TGTGCCAGCAGCTTGGCCGAAAGCGGGAGGGCTGGCAATGAGCAGTTCTTC
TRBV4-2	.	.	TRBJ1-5	CASSQKRINQPQHF	TGTGCCAGCAGCCAAAAGAGAATTAATCAGCCCCAGCATTTT
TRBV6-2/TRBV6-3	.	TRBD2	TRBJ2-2	CASSYGGGYTGELFF	TGTGCCAGCAGTTACGGGGGAGGGTACACCGGGGAGCTGTTTTTT
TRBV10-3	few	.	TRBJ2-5	CAISETSGIVETQYF	TGTGCCATCAGTGAAACTTCAGGGATCGTAGAGACCCAGTACTTC
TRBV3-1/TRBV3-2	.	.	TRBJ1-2	CASSQEQGWGFYGYTF	TGTGCCAGCAGCCAAGAACAGGGATGGGGTTTCTATGGCTACACCTTC
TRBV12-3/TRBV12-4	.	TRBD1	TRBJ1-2	CASSGQGNYGYTF	TGTGCCAGCAGCGGACAGGGGAACTATGGCTACACCTTC
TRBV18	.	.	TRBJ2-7	CASSLIQGGEQYF	TGTGCCAGCTCACTGATACAGGGCGGCGAGCAGTACTTC
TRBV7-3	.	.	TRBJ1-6	CASSPKARRQGFSPLHF	TGTGCCAGCAGCCCAAAAGCGAGGCGGCAGGGTTTTTCACCCCTCCACTTT
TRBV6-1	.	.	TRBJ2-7	CASSDSFGGYEQYF	TGTGCCAGCAGTGACAGCTTCGGGGGTTACGAGCAGTACTTC
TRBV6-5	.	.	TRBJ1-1	CASIPPRGNTEAFF	TGTGCCAGCATCCCCCCCCGGGGGAACACTGAAGCTTTCTTT
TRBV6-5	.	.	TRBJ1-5	CASRDRYSNQPQHF	TGTGCCAGCCGAGACAGGTATAGCAATCAGCCCCAGCATTTT
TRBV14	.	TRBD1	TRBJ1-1	CASSLQQGVNTEAFF	TGTGCCAGCAGCCTTCAACAGGGGGTTAACACTGAAGCTTTCTTT
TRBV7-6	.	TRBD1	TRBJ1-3	CASSQGQGGPGNTIYF	TGTGCCAGCAGCCAGGGACAGGGGGGGCCTGGAAACACCATATATTTT
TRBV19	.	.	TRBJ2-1	CASSPTDYNEQFF	TGTGCCAGTAGTCCTACTGATTACAATGAGCAGTTCTTC
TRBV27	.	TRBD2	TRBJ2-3	CASSRASGRDTQYF	TGTGCCAGCAGTAGGGCTAGCGGGAGGGATACGCAGTATTTT
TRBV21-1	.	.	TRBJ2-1	CASSARGLAGEVQFF	TGTGCCAGCAGCGCCAGAGGCCTAGCGGGAGAAGTGCAGTTCTTC
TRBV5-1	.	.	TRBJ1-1	CASSFRDTEAFF	TGCGCCAGCAGCTTCCGGGACACTGAAGCTTTCTTT
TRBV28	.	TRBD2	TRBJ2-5	CASSLPGLAGVKETQYF	TGTGCCAGCAGTTTACCGGGACTAGCGGGAGTTAAAGAGACCCAGTACTTC
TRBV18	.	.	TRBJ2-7	CASSPTGIHSYEQYF	TGTGCCAGCTCACCCACAGGTATCCACTCCTACGAGCAGTACTTC
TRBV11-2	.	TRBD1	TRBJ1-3	CASSHDRAVGNTIYF	TGTGCCAGCAGCCACGACAGGGCGGTTGGAAACACCATATATTTT
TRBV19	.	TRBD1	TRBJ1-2	CASSTLTGSYGYTF	TGTGCCAGTAGTACCCTGACAGGGAGCTATGGCTACACCTTC
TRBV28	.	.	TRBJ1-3	CASSLPSSGNTIYF	TGTGCCAGCAGCCTCCCGAGCTCTGGAAACACCATATATTTT
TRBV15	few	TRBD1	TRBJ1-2	CATSRGFEGTGNYGYTF	TGTGCCACCAGCAGAGGGTTTGAAGGGACAGGGAACTATGGCTACACCTTC
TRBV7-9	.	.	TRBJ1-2	CASSSQRFRGSYGYTF	TGTGCCAGCAGCTCACAGAGGTTCAGGGGCTCCTATGGCTACACCTTC
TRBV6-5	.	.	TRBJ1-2	CASSLMQRNGYTF	TGTGCCAGCAGCCTCATGCAGAGGAATGGCTACACCTTC
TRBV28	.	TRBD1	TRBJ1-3	CASSEDRVGGNTIYF	TGTGCCAGCAGTGAAGACAGGGTTGGAGGAAACACCATATATTTT
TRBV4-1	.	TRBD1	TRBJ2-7	CASSQVPGQGAREQYF	TGCGCCAGCAGCCAAGTGCCGGGACAGGGGGCTCGCGAGCAGTACTTC
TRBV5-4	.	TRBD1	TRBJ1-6	CASSYTGGDSPLHF	TGTGCCAGCAGCTATACAGGGGGGGATTCACCCCTCCACTTT
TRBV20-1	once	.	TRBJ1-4	CSASWGDEKLFF	TGCAGTGCTAGTTGGGGAGATGAAAAACTGTTTTTT
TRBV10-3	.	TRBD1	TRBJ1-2	CAIQTGAYYGYTF	TGTGCCATACAGACAGGGGCCTACTATGGCTACACCTTC
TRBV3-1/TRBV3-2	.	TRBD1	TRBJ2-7	CASSLLGDRGREQYF	TGTGCCAGCAGCCTCCTCGGGGACAGGGGGCGCGAGCAGTACTTC
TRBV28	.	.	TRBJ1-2	CASSLSQAYGYTF	TGTGCCAGCAGTTTATCACAGGCCTATGGCTACACCTTC
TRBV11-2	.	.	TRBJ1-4	CASSLLTGPNEKLFF	TGTGCCAGCAGCTTACTGACAGGTCCTAATGAAAAACTGTTTTTT
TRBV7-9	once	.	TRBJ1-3	CASSAGQTGNTIYF	TGTGCCAGCAGCGCGGGTCAGACAGGAAACACCATATATTTT
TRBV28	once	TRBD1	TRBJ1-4	CASSPGQALLEKLFF	TGTGCCAGCAGCCCCGGACAGGCCCTTCTTGAAAAACTGTTTTTT
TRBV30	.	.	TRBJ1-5	CAWTPRGYIGGNQPQHF	TGTGCCTGGACCCCGCGGGGCTATATCGGGGGCAATCAGCCCCAGCATTTT
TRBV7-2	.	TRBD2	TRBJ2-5	CASRPSGGGGGQETQYF	TGTGCCAGCAGACCCTCTGGTGGCGGGGGGGGTCAAGAGACCCAGTACTTC
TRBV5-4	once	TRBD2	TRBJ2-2	CASSSLGGSATGELFF	TGTGCCAGCAGCTCACTCGGGGGGTCGGCCACCGGGGAGCTGTTTTTT
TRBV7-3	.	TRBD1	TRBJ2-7	CASSLGTGPYEQYF	TGTGCCAGCAGCTTGGGGACAGGACCCTACGAGCAGTACTTC
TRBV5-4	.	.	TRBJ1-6	CASRAGPGNSPLHF	TGTGCCAGCAGGGCGGGACCAGGGAATTCACCCCTCCACTTT
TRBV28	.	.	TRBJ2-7	CASSLGGSSYEQYF	TGTGCCAGCAGTTTAGGGGGGTCCTCCTACGAGCAGTACTTC
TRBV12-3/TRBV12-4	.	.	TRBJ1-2	CASSLGDTAGYTF	TGTGCCAGCAGTTTAGGGGACACCGCTGGCTACACCTTC
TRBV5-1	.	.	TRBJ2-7	CASSWGEAKTYEQYF	TGCGCCAGCAGCTGGGGGGAGGCTAAAACCTACGAGCAGTACTTC
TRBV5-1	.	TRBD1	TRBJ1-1	CASSLQGEVNTEAFF	TGCGCCAGCAGCCTACAGGGGGAGGTGAACACTGAAGCTTTCTTT
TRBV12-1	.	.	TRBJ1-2	CASSFESGTF	TGTGCCAGCAGCTTTGAATCGGGCACCTTC
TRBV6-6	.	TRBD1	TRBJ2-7	CASSSGQGGYEQYF	TGTGCCAGCAGTAGCGGACAGGGGGGTTACGAGCAGTACTTC
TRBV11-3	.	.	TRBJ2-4	CASGSGAKNIQYF	TGTGCCAGCGGGAGCGGCGCCAAAAACATTCAGTACTTC
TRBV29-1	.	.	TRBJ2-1	CSVLGYNEQFF	TGCAGCGTTCTCGGCTACAATGAGCAGTTCTTC
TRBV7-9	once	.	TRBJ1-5	CASSFAGLQPQHF	TGTGCCAGCAGCTTTGCAGGGCTTCAGCCCCAGCATTTT
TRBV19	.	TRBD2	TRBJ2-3	CASGIAGGPGDTQYF	TGTGCCAGTGGTATAGCGGGAGGGCCGGGAGATACGCAGTATTTT